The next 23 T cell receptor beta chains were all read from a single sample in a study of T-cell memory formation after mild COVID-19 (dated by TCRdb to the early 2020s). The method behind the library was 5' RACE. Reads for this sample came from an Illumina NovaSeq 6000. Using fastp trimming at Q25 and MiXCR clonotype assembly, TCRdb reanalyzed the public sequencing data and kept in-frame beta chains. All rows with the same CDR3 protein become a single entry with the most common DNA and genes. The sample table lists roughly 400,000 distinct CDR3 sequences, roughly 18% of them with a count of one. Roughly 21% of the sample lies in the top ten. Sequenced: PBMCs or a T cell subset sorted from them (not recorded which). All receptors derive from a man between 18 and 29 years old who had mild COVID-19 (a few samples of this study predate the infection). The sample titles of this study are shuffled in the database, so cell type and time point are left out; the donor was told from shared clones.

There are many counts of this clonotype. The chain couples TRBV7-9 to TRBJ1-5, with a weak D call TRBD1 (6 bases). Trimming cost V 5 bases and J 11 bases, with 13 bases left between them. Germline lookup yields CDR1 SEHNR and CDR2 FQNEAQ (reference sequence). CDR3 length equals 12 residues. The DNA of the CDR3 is TGTGCCAGCAGCGGAGGACAGTCGACCCAGCATTTT. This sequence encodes CASSGGQSTQHF.

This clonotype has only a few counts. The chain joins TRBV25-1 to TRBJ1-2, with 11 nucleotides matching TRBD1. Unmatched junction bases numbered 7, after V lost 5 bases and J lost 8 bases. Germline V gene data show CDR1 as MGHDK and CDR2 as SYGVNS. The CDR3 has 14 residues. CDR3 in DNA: TGTGCCAGCAGTCGGACAGGGGGCTATCAGGGCTACACCTTC. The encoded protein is CASSRTGGYQGYTF.

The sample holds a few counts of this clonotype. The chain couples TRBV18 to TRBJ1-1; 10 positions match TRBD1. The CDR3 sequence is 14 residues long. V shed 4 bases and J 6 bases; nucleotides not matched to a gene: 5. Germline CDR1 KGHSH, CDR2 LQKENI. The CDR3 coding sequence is TGTGCCAGCTCACGCGGACAGGGGGACTCTGAAGCTTTCTTT. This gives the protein CASSRGQGDSEAFF.

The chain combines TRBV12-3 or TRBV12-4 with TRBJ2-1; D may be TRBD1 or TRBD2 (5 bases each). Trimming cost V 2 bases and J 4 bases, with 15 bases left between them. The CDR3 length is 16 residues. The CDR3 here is CASSLIAGTFYNEQFF. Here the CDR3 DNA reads TGTGCCAGCAGTTTAATCGCCGGGACGTTTTACAATGAGCAGTTCTTC.

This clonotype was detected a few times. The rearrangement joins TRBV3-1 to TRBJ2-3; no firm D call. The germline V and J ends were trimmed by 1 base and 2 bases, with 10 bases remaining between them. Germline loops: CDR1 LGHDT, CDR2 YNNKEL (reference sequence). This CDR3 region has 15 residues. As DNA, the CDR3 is TGTGCCAGCAGCCAAGCGGTTGGCTACACAGATACGCAGTATTTT. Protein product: CASSQAVGYTDTQYF.

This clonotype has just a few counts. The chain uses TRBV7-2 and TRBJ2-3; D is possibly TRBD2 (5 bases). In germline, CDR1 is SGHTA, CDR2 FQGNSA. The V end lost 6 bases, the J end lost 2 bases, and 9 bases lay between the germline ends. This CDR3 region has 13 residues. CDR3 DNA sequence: TGTGCCAGCAGTCCGGGGATCACAGATACGCAGTATTTT. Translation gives CASSPGITDTQYF.

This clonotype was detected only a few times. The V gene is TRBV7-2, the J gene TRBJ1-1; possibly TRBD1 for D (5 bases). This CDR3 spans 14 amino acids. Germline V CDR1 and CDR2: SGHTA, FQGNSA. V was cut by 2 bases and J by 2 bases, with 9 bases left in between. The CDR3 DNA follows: TGTGCCAGCAGCTTACAGGGCTTTAACACTGAAGCTTTCTTT. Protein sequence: CASSLQGFNTEAFF.

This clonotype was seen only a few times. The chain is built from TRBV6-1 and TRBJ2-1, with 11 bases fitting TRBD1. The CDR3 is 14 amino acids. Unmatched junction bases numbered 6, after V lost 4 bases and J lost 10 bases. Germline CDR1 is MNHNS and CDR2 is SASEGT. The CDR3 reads CASSGDRGWSEQFF. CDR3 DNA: TGTGCCAGCAGTGGGGACAGGGGGTGGTCCGAGCAGTTCTTC.

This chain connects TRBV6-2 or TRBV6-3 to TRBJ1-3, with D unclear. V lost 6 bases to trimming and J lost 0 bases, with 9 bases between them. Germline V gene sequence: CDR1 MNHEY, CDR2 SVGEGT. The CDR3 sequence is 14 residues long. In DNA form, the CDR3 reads TGTGCCAGCAGAAGCGGCTACTCTGGAAACACCATATATTTT. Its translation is CASRSGYSGNTIYF.

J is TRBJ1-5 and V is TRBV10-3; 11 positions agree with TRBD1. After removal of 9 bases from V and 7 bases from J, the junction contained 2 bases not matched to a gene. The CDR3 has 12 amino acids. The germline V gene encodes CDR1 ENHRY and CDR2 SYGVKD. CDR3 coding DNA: TGTGCCATTGGGACAGGGGGACAGCCCCAGCATTTT. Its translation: CAIGTGGQPQHF.

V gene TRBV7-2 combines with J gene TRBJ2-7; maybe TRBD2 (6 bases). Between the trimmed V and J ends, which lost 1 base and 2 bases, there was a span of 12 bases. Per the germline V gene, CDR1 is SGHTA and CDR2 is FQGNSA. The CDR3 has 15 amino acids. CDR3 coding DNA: TGTGCCAGCAGCTTAGTTTCTAGCGCGCCCTACGAGCAGTACTTC. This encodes CASSLVSSAPYEQYF.

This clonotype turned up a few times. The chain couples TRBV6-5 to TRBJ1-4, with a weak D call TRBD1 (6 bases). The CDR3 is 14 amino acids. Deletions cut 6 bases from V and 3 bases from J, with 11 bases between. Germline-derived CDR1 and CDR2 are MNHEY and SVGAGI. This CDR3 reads CASRQGSANEKLFF. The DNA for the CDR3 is TGTGCCAGCAGACAGGGCTCCGCTAATGAAAAACTGTTTTTT.

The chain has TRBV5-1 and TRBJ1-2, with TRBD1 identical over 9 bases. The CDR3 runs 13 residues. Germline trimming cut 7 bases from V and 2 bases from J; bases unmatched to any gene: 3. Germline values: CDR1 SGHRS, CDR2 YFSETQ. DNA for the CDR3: TGCGCCAGCGGACAGGGGACAAACTATGGCTACACCTTC. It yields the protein CASGQGTNYGYTF.

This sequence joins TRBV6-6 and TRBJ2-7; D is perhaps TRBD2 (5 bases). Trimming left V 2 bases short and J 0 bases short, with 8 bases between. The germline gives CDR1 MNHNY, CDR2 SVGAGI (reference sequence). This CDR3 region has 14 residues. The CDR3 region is CASSYRESSYEQYV. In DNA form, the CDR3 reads TGTGCCAGCAGTTACAGGGAGAGCTCCTACGAGCAGTACGTC.

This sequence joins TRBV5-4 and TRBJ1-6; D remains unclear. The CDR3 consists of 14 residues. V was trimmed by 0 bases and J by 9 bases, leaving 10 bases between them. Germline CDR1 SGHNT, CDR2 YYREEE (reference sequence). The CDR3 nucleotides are TGTGCCAGCAGCTTGGCCCAAACTACTTCACCCCTCCACTTT. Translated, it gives CASSLAQTTSPLHF.

CDR3 bases: TGTGCCAGCAGCTTCAGCCGGGACAGAACAGATACGCAGTATTTT. This gives the protein CASSFSRDRTDTQYF. The V and J genes are TRBV7-3 and TRBJ2-3, with TRBD1 matching 7 bases. Per the germline V gene, CDR1 is SGHTA and CDR2 is FQGTGA. The CDR3 runs 15 residues. V gave up 3 bases and J gave up 3 bases; unmatched junction bases: 6.

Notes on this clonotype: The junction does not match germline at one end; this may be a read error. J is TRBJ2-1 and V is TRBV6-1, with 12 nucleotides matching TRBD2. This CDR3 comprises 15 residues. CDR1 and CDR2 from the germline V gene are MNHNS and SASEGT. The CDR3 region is CASSSTSGGPNEQSF. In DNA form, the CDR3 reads TGTGCCAGCAGCTCGACTAGCGGGGGTCCAAATGAGCAGTCCTTC.

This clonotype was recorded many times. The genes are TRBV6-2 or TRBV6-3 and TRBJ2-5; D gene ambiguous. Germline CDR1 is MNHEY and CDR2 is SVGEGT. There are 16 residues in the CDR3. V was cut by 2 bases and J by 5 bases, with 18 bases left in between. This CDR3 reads CASSYPFGLLEETQYF. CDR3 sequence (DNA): TGTGCCAGCAGTTACCCTTTCGGCCTCTTGGAGGAGACCCAGTACTTC.

The chain's CDR3 is CASSLIGTGDNEQFF. The CDR3 nucleotides read TGTGCCAGCAGCTTGATCGGGACAGGGGACAATGAGCAGTTCTTC. This chain joins TRBV7-3 and TRBJ2-1; 10 nucleotides match TRBD1. The germline V gene has CDR1 SGHTA and CDR2 FQGTGA. This CDR3 has 15 residues. After removal of 3 bases from V and 5 bases from J, the junction contained 4 bases not matched to a gene. Full variable domain (remainder filled in from reference TRBV7-3 and TRBJ2-1): GAGVSQTPSNKVTEKGKYVELRCDPISGHTALYWYRQSLGQGPEFLIYFQGTGAADDSGLPNDRFFAVRPEGSVSTLKIQRTERGDSAVYLCASSLIGTGDNEQFFGPGTRLTVL.

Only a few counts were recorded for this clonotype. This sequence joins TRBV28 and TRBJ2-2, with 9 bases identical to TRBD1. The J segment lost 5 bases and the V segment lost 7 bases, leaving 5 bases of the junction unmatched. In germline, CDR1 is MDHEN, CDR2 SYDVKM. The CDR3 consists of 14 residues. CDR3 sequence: CASNPGQGTGELFF. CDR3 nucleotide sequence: TGTGCCAGCAATCCGGGACAGGGAACCGGGGAGCTGTTTTTT. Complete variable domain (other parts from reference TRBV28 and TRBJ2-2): DVKVTQSSRYLVKRTGEKVFLECVQDMDHENMFWYRQDPGLGLRLIYFSYDVKMKEKGDIPEGYSVSREKKERFSLILESASTNQTSMYLCASNPGQGTGELFFGEGSRLTVL.

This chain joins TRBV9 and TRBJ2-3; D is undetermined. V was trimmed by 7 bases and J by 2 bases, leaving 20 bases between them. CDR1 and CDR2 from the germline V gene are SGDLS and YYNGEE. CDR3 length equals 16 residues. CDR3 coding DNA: TGTGCCAGCGGGGAAGCTCGGACGGAGTCCACAGATACGCAGTATTTT. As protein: CASGEARTESTDTQYF.

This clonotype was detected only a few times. The CDR3 bases are TGTGCCAGCAGTTGGGGACTCAACACCGGGGAGCTGTTTTTT. Protein product: CASSWGLNTGELFF. V and J are TRBV6-5 and TRBJ2-2, with D possibly being TRBD2 (6 bases). Germline assignment: CDR1 MNHEY and CDR2 SVGAGI. The CDR3 spans 14 residues. Between the trimmed V and J ends, which lost 4 bases and 2 bases, there was a span of 8 bases.

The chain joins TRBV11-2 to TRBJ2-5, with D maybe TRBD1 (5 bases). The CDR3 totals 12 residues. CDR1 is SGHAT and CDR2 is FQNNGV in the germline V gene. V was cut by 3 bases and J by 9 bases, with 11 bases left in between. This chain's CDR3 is CASSFSGSAQYF. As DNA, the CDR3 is TGTGCCAGCAGCTTCTCAGGGTCCGCCCAGTACTTC.